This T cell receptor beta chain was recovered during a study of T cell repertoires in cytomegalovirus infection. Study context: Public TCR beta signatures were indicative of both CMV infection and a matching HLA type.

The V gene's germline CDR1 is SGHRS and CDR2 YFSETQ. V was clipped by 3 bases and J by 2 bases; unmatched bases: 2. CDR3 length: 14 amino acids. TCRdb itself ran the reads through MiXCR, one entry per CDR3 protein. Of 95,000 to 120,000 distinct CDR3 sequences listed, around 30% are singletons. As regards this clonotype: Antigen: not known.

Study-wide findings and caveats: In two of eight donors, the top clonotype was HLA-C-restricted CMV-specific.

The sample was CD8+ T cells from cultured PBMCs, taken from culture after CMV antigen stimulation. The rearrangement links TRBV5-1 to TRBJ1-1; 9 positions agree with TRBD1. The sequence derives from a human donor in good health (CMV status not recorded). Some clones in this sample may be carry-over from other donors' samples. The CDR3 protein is CASSWGQGNTEAFF. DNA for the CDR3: TGCGCCAGCAGCTGGGGACAGGGAAACACTGAAGCTTTCTTT.